These 13 T cell receptor beta chains came from one sample sequenced in a study of T cell clonotyping in hematopoietic cell transplantation. Sequenced by immunoSEQ multiplex PCR; TCRdb stores in-frame clones only, minus some. There are about 18,000 clones in the sample; 86% occur only once, and under 9.5% lies in the top ten. The time point is: recipient sample about 28 days before transplant, after cytoreduction. The material was peripheral blood mononuclear cells, obtained before stem cell transplant. The origin of the receptors is a middle-aged man with acute myeloid leukemia. Some clones in this sample may be carry-over from other donors' samples.

Only a few counts were recorded for this clone. The V call is TRBV5-4, the J call TRBJ1-2; 7 bases align to TRBD1. Germline CDR1 reads SGHNT; CDR2 reads YYREEE (reference sequence). Losses at the gene ends were 4 bases for V and 4 bases for J; bases not matched to a gene: 10. The CDR3 is 15 residues long. The chain's CDR3 is CASSGGGEFFYGYTF. The CDR3, as DNA: TGTGCCAGCAGCGGAGGGGGCGAATTCTTCTATGGCTACACCTTC.

The sample holds a few counts of this clone. The chain has TRBV27 and TRBJ1-2; 7 bases map to TRBD1. This CDR3 comprises 15 residues. The V gene's germline CDR1 is MNHEY and CDR2 SMNVEV (reference sequence). Trimming removed 6 bases from V and 8 bases from J; junction bases left unmatched: 15. The CDR3, as DNA: TGTGCCAGCAGCCCAGTTTCCCCCCAGGGGGAAGGCTACACCTTC. Its translation: CASSPVSPQGEGYTF.

This chain connects TRBV6-5 to TRBJ1-2, with 9 bases identical to TRBD1. This CDR3 is built from 15 residues. The germline V gene has CDR1 MNHEY and CDR2 SVGAGI. The junction had 7 bases not matched to a gene; V was cut back by 5 bases and J by 3 bases. CDR3 protein: CASSGRTGEDYGYTF. The CDR3 nucleotides read TGTGCCAGCAGTGGGCGGACAGGGGAGGACTATGGCTACACCTTC.

The chain is built from TRBV5-1 and TRBJ2-3; D might be TRBD1 or TRBD2, each matching 6 bases. CDR3 length equals 19 residues. Germline CDR1 is SGHRS and CDR2 is YFSETQ. Trimming shortened V by 4 bases and J by 0 bases, and 24 bases separated the two germline ends. The CDR3 coding sequence is TGCGCCAGCAGCGTACAGGGTCCCGGGACTGTGGCTAGCACAGATACGCAGTATTTT. Its translation: CASSVQGPGTVASTDTQYF.

The chain combines TRBV5-1 with TRBJ2-1, with 9 nucleotides matching TRBD1. This CDR3 is built from 15 residues. J was trimmed by 7 bases and V by 4 bases; bases with no gene match: 9. Germline lookup yields CDR1 SGHRS and CDR2 YFSETQ. The CDR3 is CASSPVTGGSNEQFF. The CDR3 DNA reads TGCGCCAGCAGCCCGGTGACAGGGGGGAGTAATGAGCAGTTCTTC.

This chain connects TRBV5-6 to TRBJ1-1; no clear D. Germline lookup yields CDR1 SGHDT and CDR2 YYEEEE. V lost 2 bases and J 0 bases, leaving 11 bases between the germline ends. The CDR3 totals 15 residues. The CDR3 protein is CASSFGPQMNTEAFF. The CDR3 DNA sequence: TGTGCCAGCAGCTTTGGTCCCCAAATGAACACTGAAGCTTTCTTT.

J is TRBJ2-7 and V is TRBV6-5; the D gene is possibly TRBD2 (7 bases). Germline V gene sequence: CDR1 MNHEY, CDR2 SVGAGI. The CDR3 has 14 residues. V was pared by 8 bases and J by 0 bases, with 14 bases between. The CDR3 sequence: CASSLRGHSYEQYF. CDR3 in DNA: TGTGCCAGCTCGTTGCGGGGGCACTCCTACGAGCAGTACTTC.

The V gene is TRBV4-3, the J gene TRBJ2-1; tentatively, D is TRBD1 (7 bases). CDR3 size: 16 residues. Germline CDR1 and CDR2: LGHNA and YSLEER. V was clipped by 1 base and J by 5 bases, with 15 bases between them. CDR3 nucleotides: TGCGCCAGCAGCCAAGCCCCAGGGGGGTCCAACAATGAGCAGTTCTTC. It codes for CASSQAPGGSNNEQFF.

The J gene is TRBJ1-3, the V gene TRBV5-6; D is unresolved. CDR3 length equals 15 residues. Trimming removed 0 bases from V and 1 base from J, with 8 bases in between. In germline, CDR1 is SGHDT, CDR2 YYEEEE. CDR3 loop: CASSLGGLSGNTIYF. The CDR3 DNA reads as TGTGCCAGCAGCTTGGGAGGGCTTTCTGGAAACACCATATATTTT.

The genes are TRBV19 and TRBJ2-6, with D uncertain. V shed 3 bases and J shed 2 bases, with 17 bases lying between them. CDR1 and CDR2 from the germline V gene are LNHDA and SQIVND (reference sequence). There are 18 residues in the CDR3. CDR3 in amino acids: CASSMKQLGLTGANVLTF. The CDR3 DNA follows: TGTGCCAGTAGTATGAAACAGCTCGGGCTTACTGGGGCCAACGTCCTGACTTTC. Full variable domain (rest looked up from reference TRBV19 and TRBJ2-6): DGGITQSPKYLFRKEGQNVTLSCEQNLNHDAMYWYRQDPGQGLRLIYYSQIVNDFQKGDIAEGYSVSREKKESFPLTVTSAQKNPTAFYLCASSMKQLGLTGANVLTFGAGSRLTVL.

The chain couples TRBV7-9 to TRBJ1-4, with 8 bases matching TRBD1. CDR1 is SEHNR and CDR2 is FQNEAQ in the germline V gene (reference sequence). V shed 4 bases and J 4 bases; nucleotides not matched to a gene: 8. This CDR3 spans 16 amino acids. The CDR3 loop is CASSSPPDRVNEKLFF. The CDR3, as DNA: TGTGCCAGCAGCTCCCCCCCGGACAGGGTTAATGAAAAACTGTTTTTT.

The rearrangement joins TRBV19 to TRBJ1-1; D is perhaps TRBD1 (6 bases). V lost 3 bases to trimming and J lost 1 base, with 15 bases between them. Per germline, CDR1 LNHDA and CDR2 SQIVND (reference sequence). CDR3 length equals 16 residues. CDR3 sequence: CASSIRAGDTNTEAFF. CDR3 nucleotides: TGTGCCAGTAGTATCCGGGCAGGGGATACGAACACTGAAGCTTTCTTT.

The chain joins TRBV6-1 to TRBJ2-6; D is ambiguous. CDR1 is MNHNS, CDR2 SASEGT, per germline. V was cut by 4 bases and J by 0 bases, with 7 bases left in between. The CDR3 runs 15 residues. The CDR3 DNA reads TGTGCCAGCAGTGTCAGGCACTCTGGGGCCAACGTCCTGACTTTC. Protein: CASSVRHSGANVLTF.